This passage covers 16 T cell receptor beta chains from one sample sequenced in a study of T cell repertoires in cytomegalovirus infection. TCRdb recomputed calls from the reads with MiXCR, one row per CDR3 protein. The repertoire holds approximately 500,000 distinct CDR3 sequences, with about 11% as singletons. The sample taken for sequencing was PBMCs. These receptors originate from a human donor in good health (CMV status not recorded). Some clones in this sample may be carry-over from other donors' samples.

V and J are TRBV5-1 and TRBJ1-2, with 8 bases fitting TRBD1. Trimming cost V 0 bases and J 8 bases; bases outside gene matches: 12. The CDR3 covers 16 residues. Germline CDR1 SGHRS, CDR2 YFSETQ. The CDR3 reads CASSLEAYQGARGYTF. CDR3 nucleotides: TGCGCCAGCAGCTTGGAGGCTTACCAGGGGGCGCGGGGCTACACCTTC.

The chain is built from TRBV20-1 and TRBJ2-3, with 15 bases aligning to TRBD2. CDR3 size: 18 residues. The germline CDR1 and CDR2 sequences are DFQATT and SNEGSKA (reference sequence). V shed 1 base, J shed 4 bases, and the junction held 9 bases outside the gene matches. The CDR3 bases are TGCAGTGCTAGAGGGCCAGGACTAGCGGGGGGGAGGGCAGATACGCAGTATTTT. This codes for CSARGPGLAGGRADTQYF.

As for this clonotype: This may come from a read error, since a much larger clone is one base off. V is TRBV28 and J is TRBJ2-5; TRBD1 might be the D (5 bases). V was cut by 3 bases and J by 2 bases, with 16 bases left in between. The germline gives CDR1 MDHEN, CDR2 SYDVKM. The CDR3 has 16 amino acids. The CDR3 reads CASSLFSLGEQETQYF. The CDR3 nucleotides read TGTGCCAGCAGTTTGTTCTCGTTAGGGGAACAAGAGACCCAGTACTTC.

This clonotype was counted many times. The CDR3, as DNA: TGTGCCAGCAGCTTAATGAGTCTTCGACAGGATGAGCAGTTCTTC. It is translated as CASSLMSLRQDEQFF. This chain uses TRBV7-3 with TRBJ2-1, with D possibly matching TRBD1 (6 bases). The CDR3 consists of 15 residues. Trimming shortened V by 1 base and J by 8 bases, and 15 bases separated the two germline ends. CDR1 and CDR2 from the germline V gene are SGHTA and FQGTGA.

This clonotype has at least ten counts. The chain carries TRBV7-8 and TRBJ2-7; a possible D gene is TRBD1 (5 bases). Trimming took off 2 bases at V and 9 bases at J, with 11 bases between the two ends. The CDR3 covers 12 residues. Germline values: CDR1 SGHVS, CDR2 FQNEAQ. CDR3 protein: CASSLNLQGQYF. Here the CDR3 DNA reads TGTGCCAGCAGCTTAAACCTCCAGGGGCAGTACTTC.

This clonotype occurred many times. The chain joins TRBV10-3 to TRBJ1-1, with a possible D match to TRBD1 (6 bases). Looked up from germline, CDR1 is ENHRY and CDR2 is SYGVKD. Trimming cost V 0 bases and J 1 base, with 12 bases left between them. The CDR3 runs 16 residues. This CDR3 reads CAISESRAGENTEAFF. DNA of the CDR3: TGTGCCATCAGTGAGTCTCGGGCAGGGGAGAACACTGAAGCTTTCTTT.

This clonotype showed up many times. This chain joins TRBV9 and TRBJ1-2; no firm D call. The germline gives CDR1 SGDLS, CDR2 YYNGEE. The CDR3 length is 14 residues. V was cut by 4 bases and J by 8 bases, with 18 bases left in between. CDR3: CASSPGPLVRGYTF. The CDR3 DNA sequence: TGTGCCAGCAGCCCCGGGCCCTTAGTGCGAGGCTACACCTTC.

This clonotype was detected a few times. The chain is built from TRBV3-1 and TRBJ1-2; tentative D call: TRBD1 (6 bases). The CDR3 has 13 residues. Germline values: CDR1 LGHDT, CDR2 YNNKEL (reference sequence). The V end was cut by 1 base, the J end by 8 bases, with 11 bases between. CDR3 DNA sequence: TGTGCCAGCAGCCAAGGGGGGACAACAGGCTACACCTTC. It encodes CASSQGGTTGYTF.

The chain recombines TRBV29-1 with TRBJ1-1; no reliable D call. There are 14 residues in the CDR3. Trimming removed 5 bases from V and 1 base from J, with 14 bases in between. The V gene's germline CDR1 is SQVTM and CDR2 ANQGSEA. The CDR3 DNA sequence: TGCAGCGTTTCCGCCCGGGTCTCGAACACTGAAGCTTTCTTT. The encoded protein is CSVSARVSNTEAFF.

This clonotype was counted a few times. The chain is built from TRBV5-4 and TRBJ2-6; D is perhaps TRBD1 (6 bases). Per the germline V gene, CDR1 is SGHNT and CDR2 is YYREEE (reference sequence). The CDR3 length is 15 residues. V lost 5 bases to trimming and J lost 1 base, with 10 bases between them. In DNA, the CDR3 is TGTGCCAGCAGGCGAACAGGGTCTGGGGCCAACGTCCTGACTTTC. This gives the protein CASRRTGSGANVLTF.

Many counts were recorded for this clonotype. This chain uses TRBV28 with TRBJ2-1, with 11 bases that match TRBD1. This CDR3 is built from 21 residues. V dropped 5 bases and J dropped 9; count of bases not matched to a gene: 27. Germline V gene data show CDR1 as MDHEN and CDR2 as SYDVKM. In DNA form, the CDR3 reads TGTGCCAGCAGTCCCCCAGGGACAGGGGGTTTATCGATGGGGTTGAACGGTGAGCAGTTCTTC. Translation gives CASSPPGTGGLSMGLNGEQFF.

The V and J genes are TRBV2 and TRBJ1-5, with 7 bases lining up with TRBD1. This CDR3 has 13 residues. Trimming took 7 bases from V and 7 from J; bases not matched to a gene: 7. The germline V gene encodes CDR1 SNHLY and CDR2 FYNNEI. CDR3 sequence reads: CASTYRGSQPQHF. DNA for the CDR3: TGTGCCAGCACTTACAGGGGATCGCAGCCCCAGCATTTT.

In this sample, this clonotype turned up many times. The CDR3 DNA reads TGTGCCAGCAGCGCGCAAGGAGGGAGCACTGAAGCTTTCTTT. Protein sequence: CASSAQGGSTEAFF. The rearrangement uses TRBV14 and TRBJ1-1; D remains ambiguous. The length of the CDR3 is 14 residues. CDR1 is SGHDN and CDR2 is FVKESK in the germline V gene. Trimming took 5 bases from V and 4 from J, leaving 14 bases between them.

The genes are TRBV29-1 and TRBJ1-4, with D perhaps matching TRBD1 (5 bases). Germline values: CDR1 SQVTM, CDR2 ANQGSEA. The V gene lost 7 bases and the J gene lost 8 bases, with 17 bases spanning the gap. CDR3 length: 13 amino acids. CDR3 amino acids: CSARRQSSEKLFF. The CDR3, as DNA: TGCAGCGCCCGTCGACAGTCTTCGGAAAAACTGTTTTTT. Based on the CDR3 plus reference TRBV29-1 and TRBJ1-4, the full variable domain is SAVISQKPSRDICQRGTSLTIQCQVDSQVTMMFWYRQQPGQSLTLIATANQGSEATYESGFVIDKFPISRPNLTFSTLTVSNMSPEDSSIYLCSARRQSSEKLFFGSGTQLSVL.

This clonotype showed up many times. The V and J genes are TRBV7-2 and TRBJ2-1; 8 bases agree with TRBD2. The CDR3 consists of 14 residues. Trimming took 2 bases from V and 6 from J; bases not matched to a gene: 3. Germline V gene lookup returns CDR1 SGHTA and CDR2 FQGNSA. The DNA of the CDR3 is TGTGCCAGCAGCTTAAGCCTAGCGGGCAATGAGCAGTTCTTC. The encoded protein is CASSLSLAGNEQFF.

CDR3 sequence: CSARPVPGLEYPDTQYF. The CDR3 DNA reads as TGCAGTGCTAGACCGGTGCCGGGACTAGAGTACCCAGATACGCAGTATTTT. This sequence joins TRBV20-1 and TRBJ2-3, with TRBD2 matching over 8 bases. The CDR3 consists of 17 residues. CDR1 DFQATT and CDR2 SNEGSKA come from the germline V gene (reference sequence). Losses at the gene ends were 2 bases for V and 4 bases for J; bases not matched to a gene: 14.